These 19 T cell receptor beta chains share one sample of origin, sequenced in a study of CD8 T cells in ankylosing spondylitis. Via MiXCR, TCRdb re-called the 5' RACE reads, giving one row per CDR3 protein. In the table there are hundreds of thousands of distinct CDR3 sequences, 25% to 30% of which are singletons. Sequencing input: blood, either unsorted or a sorted T cell fraction (not recorded which). The receptors were gathered from a male donor with ankylosing spondylitis or in good health (not recorded which).

This clonotype was seen a few times. The chain uses TRBV3-1 and TRBJ1-1; the match to TRBD1 covers 7 bases. Losses at the gene ends were 4 bases for V and 4 bases for J; bases not matched to a gene: 3. Germline V CDR1 and CDR2: LGHDT, YNNKEL (reference sequence). The CDR3 runs 13 residues. The chain's CDR3 is CASSLDRATEAFF. DNA for the CDR3: TGTGCCAGCAGCCTCGACAGGGCCACTGAAGCTTTCTTT.

This clonotype has ten or more counts. The V call is TRBV15, the J call TRBJ1-1, with a weak D call TRBD1 (5 bases). CDR3 size: 13 residues. Per the germline V gene, CDR1 is LNHNV and CDR2 is YYDKDF (reference sequence). The V end lost 1 base, the J end lost 11 bases, and 14 bases lay between the germline ends. CDR3 sequence: CATSRASGGAAFF. The CDR3 bases are TGTGCCACCAGCAGAGCCTCCGGGGGAGCGGCTTTCTTT.

This clonotype was seen many times. The chain has TRBV2 and TRBJ2-2; 8 nucleotides line up with TRBD1. Unmatched junction bases numbered 2, after V lost 1 base and J lost 1 base. The CDR3 contains 16 residues. Germline loops: CDR1 SNHLY, CDR2 FYNNEI. DNA of the CDR3: TGTGCCAGCAGTGAAGTTGGGACAGGGAACACCGGGGAGCTGTTTTTT. The encoded protein is CASSEVGTGNTGELFF.

CDR3 sequence: CSAAQGVGETQYF. CDR3 in DNA: TGCAGTGCTGCTCAGGGGGTTGGAGAGACCCAGTACTTC. The chain has TRBV20-1 and TRBJ2-5, with 7 bases fitting TRBD1. V shed 5 bases and J 4 bases; nucleotides not matched to a gene: 7. The CDR3 totals 13 residues. Per the germline V gene, CDR1 is DFQATT and CDR2 is SNEGSKA (reference sequence).

There are a few counts of this clonotype. J is TRBJ1-3 and V is TRBV18, with a weak D call TRBD1 (6 bases). The germline gives CDR1 KGHSH, CDR2 LQKENI. V was pared by 3 bases and J by 3 bases, with 15 bases between. The CDR3 is 16 residues long. The CDR3 loop reads CASSPLGQGSGNTIYF. The CDR3 DNA reads TGTGCCAGCTCACCCCTCGGGCAGGGGAGTGGAAACACCATATATTTT.

As DNA, the CDR3 is TGCAGTGCTGGAGGACTAGCGGAGTACGAGCAGTACTTC. This translates into CSAGGLAEYEQYF. The rearrangement links TRBV20-1 to TRBJ2-7, with 10 nucleotides matching TRBD2. The CDR3 has 13 residues. J gave up 4 bases and V 5 bases, and 5 bases lay outside the gene matches. Germline values: CDR1 DFQATT, CDR2 SNEGSKA (reference sequence).

This clonotype was seen many times. The chain joins TRBV21-1 to TRBJ2-5; the listed D gene, TRBD2, was not tested against the DNA. TRBV21-1 is a documented pseudogene. The CDR3 extends over 19 amino acids. The CDR3 DNA sequence: TGTGCCAGCAGCACCCGGAGGGGACTAGCGGGAGGGACCCAAGAGACCCAGTACTTC. This encodes CASSTRRGLAGGTQETQYF.

This clonotype was seen once. The chain couples TRBV20-1 to TRBJ2-3; 9 bases match TRBD1. Trimming took 6 bases from V and 0 from J; bases not matched to a gene: 7. The CDR3 runs to 15 residues. CDR1 and CDR2 (germline): DFQATT, SNEGSKA (reference sequence). The chain's CDR3 is CSARDRVVSTDTQYF. DNA of the CDR3: TGCAGTGCCCGGGACAGGGTAGTAAGCACAGATACGCAGTATTTT.

The V call is TRBV6-1, the J call TRBJ2-6; 8 bases line up with TRBD1. Trimming removed 7 bases from V and 1 base from J; junction bases left unmatched: 15. The CDR3 sequence is 19 residues long. Germline lookup yields CDR1 MNHNS and CDR2 SASEGT. CDR3 sequence reads: CASTKPRGTGISGANVLTF. CDR3 coding DNA: TGTGCCAGCACTAAACCCAGGGGGACAGGCATTTCTGGGGCCAACGTCCTGACTTTC.

This clonotype has only a few counts. The rearrangement links TRBV10-3 to TRBJ1-1; D uncertain. V was pared by 0 bases and J by 0 bases, with 11 bases between. CDR1 and CDR2 from the germline V gene are ENHRY and SYGVKD. The CDR3 runs to 16 residues. Written as DNA, the CDR3 is TGTGCCATCAGTGAGTCCGTCGCAGAAGTGAACACTGAAGCTTTCTTT. Translation gives CAISESVAEVNTEAFF.

The rearrangement links TRBV12-3 or TRBV12-4 to TRBJ1-1; no definite D call. V lost 1 base and J 3 bases, leaving 6 bases between the germline ends. The CDR3 is made up of 13 amino acids. The CDR3 reads CASSLDRHTEAFF. Written as DNA, the CDR3 is TGTGCCAGCAGTTTAGACAGACACACTGAAGCTTTCTTT.

This clonotype has only a few counts. The chain couples TRBV6-5 to TRBJ2-1, with TRBD2 matching 9 bases. J lost 4 bases, V lost 0 bases, and 4 bases had no gene match. The CDR3 runs to 16 residues. CDR1 and CDR2 from the germline V gene are MNHEY and SVGAGI. This chain's CDR3 is CASSYSSGSQYNEQFF. The CDR3 DNA sequence: TGTGCCAGCAGTTACTCTAGCGGGAGTCAGTACAATGAGCAGTTCTTC.

Worth noting for this clonotype: A much larger clone sits a single nucleotide away, making a read error possible. Lacking the conserved final phenylalanine or tryptophan, this CDR3 likely reflects a read error. V gene TRBV27 combines with J gene TRBJ1-1; D unresolved. Trimming shortened V by 3 bases and J by 5 bases, and 13 bases separated the two germline ends. In germline, CDR1 is MNHEY, CDR2 SMNVEV (reference sequence). CDR3 length: 14 residues. The CDR3 is CASSFGQRGTEAFC. Here the CDR3 DNA reads TGTGCCAGCAGTTTCGGTCAGAGAGGGACTGAAGCTTTCTGT.

V gene TRBV5-1 combines with J gene TRBJ2-6; TRBD1 matches at 7 bases. The V and J ends lost 4 bases and 2 bases, in that order; junction bases with no gene match: 18. This CDR3 comprises 20 residues. Germline V gene lookup returns CDR1 SGHRS and CDR2 YFSETQ. CDR3 in amino acids: CASSLTGVPSFETGANVLTF. DNA for the CDR3: TGCGCCAGCAGCCTCACAGGGGTACCGTCCTTTGAGACTGGGGCCAACGTCCTGACTTTC.

The chain uses TRBV6-5 and TRBJ2-7; D call uncertain. There are 16 residues in the CDR3. Trimming stripped 4 bases from V and 7 bases from J, with 23 bases between. The germline CDR1 and CDR2 sequences are MNHEY and SVGAGI. CDR3 protein: CASSSTEGRVSREQYF. CDR3 sequence (DNA): TGTGCCAGCAGTTCCACGGAAGGTCGTGTCAGCAGGGAGCAGTACTTC.

The chain joins TRBV24-1 to TRBJ2-1; 8 positions agree with TRBD2. Trimming took 5 bases from V and 11 from J; bases not matched to a gene: 4. The CDR3 contains 12 residues. Germline CDR1 reads KGHDR; CDR2 reads SFDVKD. This CDR3 reads CATSVGTSKQFF. The CDR3, as DNA: TGTGCCACCAGTGTCGGGACTAGTAAGCAGTTCTTC.

This clonotype came up many times. The chain employs TRBV19 and TRBJ2-1; D is uncertain. The germline CDR1 and CDR2 sequences are LNHDA and SQIVND (reference sequence). This CDR3 has 11 amino acids. The V end lost 3 bases, the J end lost 11 bases, and 8 bases lay between the germline ends. CDR3 nucleotide sequence: TGTGCCAGTAGTATTGGCCCCAAGCAGTTCTTC. As protein: CASSIGPKQFF. Complete variable domain (other parts from reference TRBV19 and TRBJ2-1): DGGITQSPKYLFRKEGQNVTLSCEQNLNHDAMYWYRQDPGQGLRLIYYSQIVNDFQKGDIAEGYSVSREKKESFPLTVTSAQKNPTAFYLCASSIGPKQFFGPGTRLTVL.

This clonotype showed up many times. The genes are TRBV5-1 and TRBJ2-3, with D perhaps given as TRBD1 or TRBD2 (5 bases each). CDR3 size: 16 residues. The germline CDR1 and CDR2 sequences are SGHRS and YFSETQ. The ends were cut back, 4 bases at V and 2 bases at J, with 17 bases in the middle. DNA of the CDR3: TGCGCCAGCAGCCTCAACGCCCGGGGACCCACAGATACGCAGTATTTT. It codes for CASSLNARGPTDTQYF.

J is TRBJ2-3 and V is TRBV29-1; 10 nucleotides match TRBD2. V shed 8 bases, J shed 4 bases, and the junction held 6 bases outside the gene matches. The CDR3 loop spans 13 amino acids. The germline gives CDR1 SQVTM, CDR2 ANQGSEA. This CDR3 reads CSQAGGVSDTQYF. CDR3 coding DNA: TGCAGCCAAGCGGGAGGGGTATCAGATACGCAGTATTTT.